Listed below are T cell receptor beta chains from one sample, sequenced in a study of blood T cell repertoires in COVID-19. Some clones are missing from TCRdb's copy, which holds only in-frame ones; the method was immunoSEQ multiplex PCR. This sample has 75,000 to 80,000 clones, with around 91% found just once. Sequencing was done on a sample of peripheral blood. These receptors were obtained from a human donor in a cohort sampled during active COVID-19. Both conserved end residues are part of each CDR3.

V,J,CDR3
TRBV25-1,TRBJ1-6,CASRAGHNSPLHF
TRBV6-5,TRBJ1-5,CASSYSGPNQPQHF
TRBV2,TRBJ2-1,CASSSPLADSYNEQFF
TRBV30,TRBJ1-2,CAWDPTGINYGYTF
TRBV4-2,TRBJ2-7,CASSPGLGYEQYF
TRBV9,TRBJ1-4,CASSVGGVNEKLFF
TRBV4-2,TRBJ2-6,CASSRTGDFSSGANVLTF
TRBV5-1,TRBJ2-7,CASSLGAGTYEQYF
TRBV9,TRBJ1-4,CASSPRTGDEKLFF
TRBV7-2,TRBJ2-3,CASRPGVRGVNTDTQYF
TRBV6-5,TRBJ2-7,CASSYSRQGPYEQYF
TRBV19,TRBJ2-1,CASRDDRATNEQFF
TRBV10-3,TRBJ2-7,CAISYRDPYEQYF
TRBV4-1,TRBJ1-1,CASSQEAGGRTEAFF
TRBV4-2,TRBJ2-1,CASSQSLTSGAYNEQFF
TRBV5-1,TRBJ1-6,CASSKTRDHVSPLHF
TRBV18,TRBJ1-1,CASSDVGRVAFF
TRBV29-1,TRBJ1-2,CSVPGYGYTF
TRBV6-5,TRBJ1-2,CASSPAAGLDYGYTF
TRBV27,TRBJ1-6,CASGGIDNSPLHF
TRBV3-1/TRBV3-2,TRBJ1-3,CASSQDYWSSGNTIYF
TRBV2,TRBJ1-5,CASTSEYSNQPQHF
TRBV19,TRBJ2-7,CASSIRQDSYEQYF
TRBV2,TRBJ1-1,CASQKYRTLDTEAFF
TRBV5-1,TRBJ1-1,CASGGQGPNTEAFF
TRBV3-1/TRBV3-2,TRBJ2-2,CASSGGQDGELFF
TRBV4-3,TRBJ2-3,CASSQILAGVVTDTQYF
TRBV5-6,TRBJ2-5,CASDNWMAGGQETQYF
TRBV4-2,TRBJ2-1,CASSQERGGYNEQFF
TRBV27,TRBJ1-2,CASSSEGNYGYTF
TRBV16,TRBJ1-2,CASSQSLQGEGYTF
TRBV6-4,TRBJ2-6,CASSDGAGGNSGANVLTF
TRBV6-1,TRBJ2-1,CASSEPWGVGSYNEQFF
TRBV7-9,TRBJ2-5,CASSLAHGNSRETQYF
TRBV4-1,TRBJ2-1,CASSQEVGGPEQFF
TRBV7-9,TRBJ2-3,CASSLGANPDTQYF
TRBV7-3,TRBJ1-2,CASSQQGFNGYTF
TRBV7-2,TRBJ1-2,CASSPRTGGNPNYGYTF
TRBV6-2/TRBV6-3,TRBJ1-5,CASSFYWGSGQQSQPQHF
TRBV11-2,TRBJ2-7,CASSLGGAQIPYEQYF
TRBV5-4,TRBJ2-1,CASSPEGLEGEQFF
TRBV19,TRBJ1-5,CASSIPTVLNQPQHF
TRBV12-3/TRBV12-4,TRBJ1-1,CASTQTGSTEAFF
TRBV18,TRBJ2-7,CASSRKSWTQNYEQYF
TRBV11-3,TRBJ2-5,CASSLEDAGSFIAETQYF
TRBV5-1,TRBJ1-3,CASSSGTRGESRGNTIYF
TRBV6-5,TRBJ1-1,CASMGRQNTEAFF
TRBV7-3,TRBJ2-5,CASSSLPGETQYF
TRBV5-1,TRBJ1-2,CASRARQGASGYTF
TRBV7-3,TRBJ2-7,CASSFGQGPYEQYF
TRBV23-1,TRBJ2-7,CASKRDRTSYEQYF
TRBV7-7,TRBJ2-5,CASSLGASGGMETQYF